The 26 T cell receptor beta chains in this list originate from one sample, sequenced in a study of control samples from healthy donors and cancer patients. The table came from immunoSEQ multiplex PCR; TCRdb's copy has only in-frame clones and leaves some out. This sample has roughly 88,000 clones; 91% occur once, and the top ten carry roughly a sixth. The sample consisted of blood. These receptors were obtained from a man aged 45-65 years in good health.

The J gene is TRBJ1-3, the V gene TRBV5-1; D is unresolved. The CDR3 extends over 18 amino acids. Trimming pared 0 bases from V and 0 bases from J, leaving 16 bases between. Germline V gene sequence: CDR1 SGHRS, CDR2 YFSETQ. CDR3 protein: CASSLGFIGSSSGNTIYF. The CDR3 DNA is TGCGCCAGCAGCTTGGGGTTTATAGGTTCGAGCTCTGGAAACACCATATATTTT.

The chain uses TRBV11-3 and TRBJ2-2, with a possible D match to TRBD2 (6 bases). CDR1 and CDR2 (germline): SGHNT, YENEEA. The CDR3 spans 15 residues. V dropped 0 bases and J dropped 3 bases, with 8 bases sitting between them. The CDR3 DNA follows: TGTGCCAGCAGCTTAGATGCGGGGCACACCGGGGAGCTGTTTTTT. This codes for CASSLDAGHTGELFF.

The chain links TRBV6-1 to TRBJ1-5; possible D gene TRBD1, 5 bases. Germline loops: CDR1 MNHNS, CDR2 SASEGT. Trimming took 2 bases from V and 3 from J, leaving 14 bases between them. This CDR3 region has 16 residues. The CDR3 sequence is CASSERGGVYNQPQHF. CDR3 nucleotides: TGTGCCAGCAGTGAAAGGGGAGGGGTGTACAATCAGCCCCAGCATTTT.

This clone showed up just a few times. The chain combines TRBV5-5 with TRBJ1-5; D gene ambiguous. CDR1 and CDR2 from the germline V gene are SGHKS and YYEKEE (reference sequence). This CDR3 spans 15 amino acids. The ends were cut back, 6 bases at V and 2 bases at J, with 15 bases in the middle. DNA for the CDR3: TGTGCCAGCACCACACTCGACGGTCGCAATCAGCCCCAGCATTTT. This codes for CASTTLDGRNQPQHF.

This clone was detected a few times. This chain uses TRBV7-9 with TRBJ2-2; TRBD2 might be the D (5 bases). V was shortened by 4 bases and J by 3 bases, with 6 bases between the two germline ends. This CDR3 region has 13 residues. From germline, CDR1 is SEHNR and CDR2 FQNEAQ (reference sequence). In DNA, the CDR3 is TGTGCCAGCAGCTGGCGGGACACCGGGGAGCTGTTTTTT. Its translation is CASSWRDTGELFF.

This sequence joins TRBV12-3 or TRBV12-4 and TRBJ1-1, with D unresolved. V lost 6 bases, J lost 9 bases, and 14 bases lay in between. The CDR3 covers 12 residues. Written as DNA, the CDR3 is TGTGCCAGCAGCACCTCAGGATTCCAAGCTTTCTTT. It yields the protein CASSTSGFQAFF.

CDR3 nucleotide sequence: TGTGCCAGCAGCCTCGAGGGCGGCACTGGAAACACCATATATTTT. Protein: CASSLEGGTGNTIYF. The chain has TRBV11-3 and TRBJ1-3; D is uncertain. The germline V gene has CDR1 SGHNT and CDR2 YENEEA. The CDR3 length is 15 residues. Trimming took off 5 bases at V and 2 bases at J, with 13 bases between the two ends.

The J gene is TRBJ1-3, the V gene TRBV2; weak D call: TRBD1 (5 bases). This CDR3 has 15 amino acids. V was pared by 7 bases and J by 0 bases, with 13 bases between. Germline CDR1 reads SNHLY; CDR2 reads FYNNEI. CDR3 residues: CASTEQGRSGNTIYF. In DNA form, the CDR3 reads TGTGCCAGCACCGAGCAGGGACGCTCTGGAAACACCATATATTTT.

The V call is TRBV7-6, the J call TRBJ1-1; D uncertain. The CDR3 is 15 amino acids. The germline V and J ends were trimmed by 1 base and 4 bases, with 13 bases remaining between them. Germline values: CDR1 SGHVS, CDR2 FNYEAQ. CDR3 in DNA: TGTGCCAGCAGCTTAGTGCCGGGTGGGAGCACTGAAGCTTTCTTT. Translation gives CASSLVPGGSTEAFF.

The chain is built from TRBV24-1 and TRBJ2-2, with unresolved D. Germline V CDR1 and CDR2: KGHDR, SFDVKD. Trimming removed 8 bases at V and 7 bases at J, with 13 bases between. The CDR3 loop spans 13 amino acids. CDR3 nucleotides: TGTGCCACCAAGGCAACTACCGTCGGGGAGCTGTTTTTT. Translated, it gives CATKATTVGELFF.

This clone was counted between two and nine times. This sequence joins TRBV3-1 (or the pseudogene TRBV3-2) and TRBJ1-4; D is unclear. Trimming took off 3 bases at V and 5 bases at J, with 10 bases between the two ends. Germline V gene lookup returns CDR1 LGHDT and CDR2 YNNKEL (reference sequence). The CDR3 spans 14 residues. CDR3 amino acids: CASSHVGMNEKLFF. CDR3 nucleotide sequence: TGTGCCAGCAGCCATGTAGGGATGAATGAAAAACTGTTTTTT.

The chain joins TRBV24-1 to TRBJ2-3; perhaps TRBD2 as D (7 bases). The CDR3 is 16 amino acids. Per germline, CDR1 KGHDR and CDR2 SFDVKD. Trimming pared 5 bases from V and 3 bases from J, leaving 17 bases between. In DNA, the CDR3 is TGTGCCACCAGTGCCCCAAGGGGGGGATTGACAGATACGCAGTATTTT. Its protein product is CATSAPRGGLTDTQYF.

CDR3 region: CASRRRTSNTGELFF. CDR3 coding DNA: TGTGCCAGCAGGCGGAGGACTTCGAACACCGGGGAGCTGTTTTTT. V gene TRBV2 combines with J gene TRBJ2-2; D is possibly TRBD2 (5 bases). The V end was cut by 6 bases, the J end by 0 bases, with 11 bases between. The CDR3 is 15 residues long. Germline assignment: CDR1 SNHLY and CDR2 FYNNEI.

This clone was seen just once. CDR3 amino acids: CASSPDGNSPLHF. The CDR3 nucleotides read TGCGCCAGCAGCCCAGACGGGAATTCACCCCTCCACTTT. The chain is built from TRBV5-1 and TRBJ1-6; D is uncertain. V lost 4 bases, J lost 7 bases, and 9 bases lay in between. In germline, CDR1 is SGHRS, CDR2 YFSETQ. The CDR3 length is 13 residues.

The CDR3 reads CASSRDVNGYTF. The CDR3 DNA is TGTGCCAGCAGTCGCGACGTTAATGGCTACACCTTC. This chain connects TRBV7-9 to TRBJ1-2; no reliable D call. Germline values: CDR1 SEHNR, CDR2 FQNEAQ (reference sequence). This CDR3 region has 12 residues. V lost 6 bases and J 6 bases, leaving 11 bases between the germline ends.

The V gene is TRBV27, the J gene TRBJ1-1; 7 positions match TRBD1. From germline, CDR1 is MNHEY and CDR2 SMNVEV (reference sequence). The V segment lost 5 bases and the J segment 2 bases; nucleotides outside the gene matches: 8. CDR3 length equals 15 residues. As DNA, the CDR3 is TGTGCCAGCAGTCGAACAGGGGTGTTTAACACTGAAGCTTTCTTT. The encoded protein is CASSRTGVFNTEAFF.

Note on this clone: Within the sample, other DNA sequences also encode this same CDR3. The chain joins TRBV5-1 to TRBJ2-6; possibly TRBD2 for D (5 bases). This CDR3 contains 15 residues. Germline values: CDR1 SGHRS, CDR2 YFSETQ. Trimming shortened V by 4 bases and J by 0 bases, and 8 bases separated the two germline ends. The CDR3 here is CASSQTTSGANVLTF. CDR3 DNA sequence: TGCGCCAGCAGCCAGACTACCTCTGGGGCCAACGTCCTGACTTTC.

This chain connects TRBV3-1 (or the pseudogene TRBV3-2) to TRBJ1-1; tentatively, D is TRBD1 (5 bases). Germline V CDR1 and CDR2: LGHDT, YNNKEL (reference sequence). The V and J ends lost 4 bases and 8 bases respectively, with 11 bases between them. This CDR3 region has 12 residues. DNA of the CDR3: TGTGCCAGCAGCCGAAGCGGGGCCGAAGCTTTCTTT. Translating it yields CASSRSGAEAFF.

The chain has TRBV10-3 and TRBJ1-5, with D maybe TRBD1 (5 bases). The CDR3 contains 14 residues. Germline CDR1 reads ENHRY; CDR2 reads SYGVKD. The ends were cut back, 3 bases at V and 7 bases at J, with 13 bases in the middle. The CDR3 is CAISEDRTSQPQHF. Written as DNA, the CDR3 is TGTGCCATCAGTGAAGACAGAACAAGCCAGCCCCAGCATTTT.

The J gene is TRBJ2-2, the V gene TRBV7-9; maybe TRBD1 (6 bases). Germline CDR1 is SEHNR and CDR2 is FQNEAQ (reference sequence). V was clipped by 2 bases and J by 2 bases, with 12 bases between them. The CDR3 spans 16 residues. CDR3 residues: CASSLPSQGNTGELFF. The CDR3 DNA sequence: TGTGCCAGCAGCTTACCCTCACAGGGAAACACCGGGGAGCTGTTTTTT.

This clone was seen a few times. This rearrangement joins TRBV5-8 to TRBJ1-6; unclear D gene. Germline V CDR1 and CDR2: SGHTS, YDEGEE. Trimming removed 5 bases at V and 0 bases at J, with 9 bases between. This CDR3 contains 15 residues. The CDR3 DNA follows: TGTGCCAGCAGTCCGACTAGCTCCTATAATTCACCCCTCCACTTT. It encodes CASSPTSSYNSPLHF.

The V and J genes are TRBV6-6 and TRBJ2-3; possibly TRBD1 or TRBD2 for D (5 bases each). The CDR3 extends over 13 amino acids. Germline CDR1 reads MNHNY; CDR2 reads SVGAGI (reference sequence). V dropped 5 bases and J dropped 6 bases, with 12 bases sitting between them. This CDR3 is CASSIRDADTQYF. The CDR3, as DNA: TGTGCCAGCAGTATTAGGGACGCGGATACGCAGTATTTT.

The chain couples TRBV14 to TRBJ2-1; D possibly uses TRBD1 or TRBD2 (7 bases each). CDR1 and CDR2 from the germline V gene are SGHDN and FVKESK. V lost 3 bases, J lost 1 base, and 10 bases lay in between. There are 15 residues in the CDR3. CDR3 sequence reads: CASSHRGGSYNEQFF. The CDR3 DNA is TGTGCCAGCAGCCACAGGGGGGGGTCCTACAATGAGCAGTTCTTC.

The chain employs TRBV4-3 and TRBJ1-5; TRBD1 might be the D (5 bases). Germline values: CDR1 LGHNA, CDR2 YSLEER. Deletions cut 0 bases from V and 2 bases from J, with 8 bases between. This CDR3 region has 15 residues. CDR3 sequence reads: CASSQDRRGNQPQHF. The CDR3 nucleotides are TGCGCCAGCAGCCAAGATCGCAGGGGCAATCAGCCCCAGCATTTT.

This clone was counted between two and nine times. The gene calls are TRBV24-1 and TRBJ1-2; D gene uncertain. From germline, CDR1 is KGHDR and CDR2 SFDVKD. This CDR3 is 14 amino acids long. Trimming left V 3 bases short and J 7 bases short, with 14 bases between. CDR3 protein: CATSDRAALRGYTF. As DNA, the CDR3 is TGTGCCACCAGTGATAGGGCAGCGTTGCGTGGCTACACCTTC.

In DNA, the CDR3 is TGCGCCAGCAGCCAAGAGGGCCGAGGGGACACCATATATTTT. The encoded protein is CASSQEGRGDTIYF. The V gene is TRBV4-1, the J gene TRBJ1-3; D perhaps matches TRBD1 (5 bases). CDR1 and CDR2 from the germline V gene are MGHRA and YSYEKL. The germline V and J ends were trimmed by 0 bases and 8 bases, with 11 bases remaining between them. This CDR3 contains 14 residues.